This T cell receptor beta chain emerged from a study of monozygotic twins with inflammatory bowel disease. Germline CDR1 reads SQVTM; CDR2 reads ANQGSEA. CDR3 size: 15 residues. Findings of the study overall: IBD patients share fewer clonotypes with other people than healthy twins do, especially with disease activity.

Notes on this clonotype: Its antigen is as yet unknown.

Researchers used template switching to add UMIs featuring a 6-nucleotide sample barcode. TCRdb re-called the 5' RACE reads and shows each CDR3 protein once, DNA omitted. This sample's table reports 110,000 to 150,000 distinct CDR3 sequences. The chain combines TRBV29-1 with TRBJ2-5; checking the TCRdb D call of TRBD2 is not possible without DNA. This TCR came from a human donor with ulcerative colitis or Crohn's disease, or a healthy co-twin of an affected twin (not recorded which). Sequences were obtained from blood. The CDR3 loop is CSVEDLQGSQETQNF.